A single sample is the source of the 27 T cell receptor beta chains below, sequenced in a study of shared clonotypes between healthy human individuals. Using immunoSEQ multiplex PCR, the repertoire was profiled, and TCRdb retains in-frame clones only, with some absent. The sample records around 980,000 clones, about 84% being singletons. The specimen was memory CD4+ T cells from PBMCs. The subset here: CD45RA-negative fraction. These TCRs come from a man younger than 30 in good health. Some clones in this sample may be carry-over from other donors' samples.

This chain uses TRBV28 with TRBJ2-3; D may be TRBD1 (6 bases). This CDR3 contains 16 residues. Trimming cost V 3 bases and J 0 bases, with 13 bases left between them. CDR1 is MDHEN and CDR2 is SYDVKM in the germline V gene. The chain's CDR3 is CASSLGAFSSTDTQYF. The CDR3 DNA follows: TGTGCCAGCAGTTTGGGGGCGTTTTCTAGCACAGATACGCAGTATTTT.

On this clone itself: A read error may be the cause here, since a much bigger clone is one base away. V gene TRBV13 combines with J gene TRBJ2-2, with D maybe TRBD1 (6 bases). Trimming took 5 bases from V and 6 from J, leaving 13 bases between them. The CDR3 is 14 residues long. Germline V gene lookup returns CDR1 PRHDT and CDR2 FYEKMQ (reference sequence). The CDR3 DNA reads TGTGCCAGCAGCCAGGACAGAGCCCCCGGGGAGCTGTTTTTT. As protein: CASSQDRAPGELFF.

The chain has TRBV7-9 and TRBJ2-6, with D perhaps being TRBD1 or TRBD2 (5 bases each). CDR1 and CDR2 from the germline V gene are SEHNR and FQNEAQ (reference sequence). The V gene lost 4 bases and the J gene lost 4 bases, with 20 bases spanning the gap. The CDR3 runs 18 residues. The CDR3 DNA is TGTGCCAGCAGCTCTACCGGGACGGTAGGCTCCGGGGCCAACGTCCTGACTTTC. This codes for CASSSTGTVGSGANVLTF.

This clone was counted once. The V gene is TRBV28, the J gene TRBJ1-2; a weak D match, TRBD1 (5 bases). The CDR3 sequence is 13 residues long. From germline, CDR1 is MDHEN and CDR2 SYDVKM. Here the CDR3 DNA reads TGTGGGACCGCCGGGACTAAAGGGGATGGCTACACCTTC. Protein sequence: CGTAGTKGDGYTF.

The table lists this clone with many counts. The CDR3 reads CASSPRPDRNTEAFF. For the CDR3, the DNA is TGTGCCAGCAGCCCCCGGCCGGACAGGAACACTGAAGCTTTCTTT. The rearrangement joins TRBV14 to TRBJ1-1, with D perhaps TRBD1 (6 bases). The CDR3 runs 15 residues. Trimming pared 4 bases from V and 1 base from J, leaving 13 bases between. Germline assignment: CDR1 SGHDN and CDR2 FVKESK.

The V call is TRBV30, the J call TRBJ2-3; D is undetermined. Per the germline V gene, CDR1 is GTSNPN and CDR2 is SVGIG (reference sequence). The CDR3 length is 12 residues. Trimming left V 0 bases short and J 5 bases short, with 6 bases between. The CDR3, as DNA: TGTGCCTGGAGTGTAATGCTAGATACGCAGTATTTT. As protein: CAWSVMLDTQYF.

Worth noting for this clone: Different DNA sequences within this sample yield the same CDR3. The chain is built from TRBV27 and TRBJ1-5; 7 bases fit TRBD1. Trimming at V came to 6 bases and at J to 4 bases, leaving 9 bases not matched to a gene. In germline, CDR1 is MNHEY, CDR2 SMNVEV (reference sequence). The CDR3 is 15 amino acids. CDR3 in amino acids: CASRLLGGGNQPQHF. DNA for the CDR3: TGTGCCAGCAGATTACTAGGGGGCGGGAATCAGCCCCAGCATTTT.

There are a few counts of this clone. This chain uses TRBV6-1 with TRBJ1-1, with no clear D. CDR3 length: 12 amino acids. Germline V CDR1 and CDR2: MNHNS, SASEGT. V lost 6 bases, J lost 1 base, and 6 bases lay in between. The CDR3 region is CASRKENTEAFF. CDR3 nucleotides: TGTGCCAGCAGAAAGGAGAACACTGAAGCTTTCTTT.

The chain is built from TRBV5-6 and TRBJ2-2; D gene ambiguous. The CDR3 spans 16 residues. V lost 0 bases, J lost 5 bases, and 14 bases lay in between. The germline V gene encodes CDR1 SGHDT and CDR2 YYEEEE. CDR3 sequence reads: CASSLALGLGTGELFF. The CDR3 DNA reads as TGTGCCAGCAGCTTGGCTTTGGGTCTTGGGACCGGGGAGCTGTTTTTT. The complete variable domain, with remaining parts taken from reference TRBV5-6 and TRBJ2-2, reads DAGVTQSPTHLIKTRGQQVTLRCSPKSGHDTVSWYQQALGQGPQFIFQYYEEEERQRGNFPDRFSGHQFPNYSSELNVNALLLGDSALYLCASSLALGLGTGELFFGEGSRLTVL.

V usage is TRBV18 and J usage is TRBJ1-2, with D unresolved. The V gene lost 0 bases and the J gene lost 3 bases, with 11 bases spanning the gap. CDR3 size: 15 residues. From germline, CDR1 is KGHSH and CDR2 LQKENI. The CDR3 DNA sequence: TGTGCCAGCTCACCACCGTCGGATGCGGACTATGGCTACACCTTC. Protein sequence: CASSPPSDADYGYTF.

The chain is built from TRBV6-6 and TRBJ1-3; the match to TRBD1 covers 9 bases. The V gene end was trimmed by 2 bases and the J gene end by 4 bases; junction bases not matched to a gene: 0. Per germline, CDR1 MNHNY and CDR2 SVGAGI (reference sequence). This CDR3 region has 14 residues. The CDR3 nucleotides are TGTGCCAGCAGTTACGGGACAGGGGGAAACACCATATATTTT. This gives the protein CASSYGTGGNTIYF.

This rearrangement joins TRBV7-3 to TRBJ2-1; 7 bases line up with TRBD2. Trimming removed 5 bases from V and 3 bases from J; junction bases left unmatched: 7. CDR3 length: 15 residues. Germline assignment: CDR1 SGHTA and CDR2 FQGTGA. The DNA for the CDR3 is TGTGCCAGCAGCAAGGGACTACTTCTCTACAATGAGCAGTTCTTC. This sequence encodes CASSKGLLLYNEQFF.

This clone was seen only once. This chain joins TRBV28 and TRBJ1-5; no definite D call. The CDR3 extends over 14 amino acids. V lost 6 bases, J lost 1 base, and 10 bases lay in between. CDR1 and CDR2 (germline): MDHEN, SYDVKM. The CDR3, as DNA: TGTGCCAGCAGACGGTGGGAAAGCAATCAGCCCCAGCATTTT. Its translation is CASRRWESNQPQHF.

CDR3 sequence: CASSPQSRSYGTEAFF. The CDR3, as DNA: TGTGCCAGCAGCCCCCAGAGCCGGTCCTATGGCACTGAAGCTTTCTTT. V and J are TRBV7-2 and TRBJ1-1; D is unresolved. The ends were cut back, 5 bases at V and 4 bases at J, with 20 bases in the middle. Per germline, CDR1 SGHTA and CDR2 FQGNSA. The CDR3 runs 16 residues. Together with reference TRBV7-2 and TRBJ1-1, the CDR3 gives the full variable domain: GAGVSQSPSNKVTEKGKDVELRCDPISGHTALYWYRQSLGQGLEFLIYFQGNSAPDKSGLPSDRFSAERTGGSVSTLTIQRTQQEDSAVYLCASSPQSRSYGTEAFFGQGTRLTVV.

The gene calls are TRBV5-1 and TRBJ2-3, with D possibly being TRBD1 (5 bases). The V gene's germline CDR1 is SGHRS and CDR2 YFSETQ. CDR3 length: 21 residues. Trimming cost V 3 bases and J 6 bases, with 35 bases left between them. The CDR3 DNA sequence: TGCGCCAGCAGCTCTAGGGGCCAGCCTGAGAATTCACCTTTAAACCACGATACGCAGTATTTT. Protein: CASSSRGQPENSPLNHDTQYF.

This clone was picked up a small number of times. This chain uses TRBV6-1 with TRBJ1-5; unclear D gene. Germline CDR1 and CDR2: MNHNS and SASEGT. The length of the CDR3 is 15 residues. The germline V and J ends were trimmed by 6 bases and 0 bases, with 12 bases remaining between them. CDR3 coding DNA: TGTGCCAGCAGCCGCCCGGTAAATAGCAATCAGCCCCAGCATTTT. This translates into CASSRPVNSNQPQHF.

This chain links TRBV5-4 with TRBJ2-2, with D maybe TRBD1 (5 bases). V dropped 0 bases and J dropped 1 base, with 10 bases sitting between them. This CDR3 has 16 amino acids. CDR1 and CDR2 from the germline V gene are SGHNT and YYREEE (reference sequence). CDR3 nucleotide sequence: TGTGCCAGCAGCTTGGGCAGGGTGGGGAACACCGGGGAGCTGTTTTTT. Its protein product is CASSLGRVGNTGELFF.

The gene calls are TRBV7-9 and TRBJ2-3; D unclear. V lost 4 bases and J 5 bases, leaving 10 bases between the germline ends. The CDR3 covers 13 residues. The V gene's germline CDR1 is SEHNR and CDR2 FQNEAQ (reference sequence). The CDR3 loop is CASSSLDGDTQYF. Written as DNA, the CDR3 is TGTGCCAGCAGCTCACTCGATGGAGATACGCAGTATTTT.

The chain carries TRBV5-1 and TRBJ2-5, with D perhaps TRBD1 (5 bases). This CDR3 is built from 13 residues. The germline CDR1 and CDR2 sequences are SGHRS and YFSETQ. V was cut by 4 bases and J by 2 bases, with 9 bases left in between. The CDR3 loop reads CASSSRQQETQYF. CDR3 coding DNA: TGCGCCAGCAGCAGTCGACAGCAAGAGACCCAGTACTTC.

The J gene is TRBJ2-3, the V gene TRBV13, with TRBD2 matching over 11 bases. CDR1 and CDR2 from the germline V gene are PRHDT and FYEKMQ (reference sequence). The CDR3 is 15 residues long. V shed 6 bases, J shed 4 bases, and the junction held 6 bases outside the gene matches. CDR3 sequence (DNA): TGTGCCAGCAGTCACCTAGCGGGAGGAGCAGATACGCAGTATTTT. It is translated as CASSHLAGGADTQYF.

The chain joins TRBV7-2 to TRBJ1-2, with D possibly being TRBD1 (5 bases). Between the trimmed V and J ends, which lost 5 bases and 5 bases, there was a span of 18 bases. This CDR3 region has 15 residues. Germline V gives CDR1 SGHTA, CDR2 FQGNSA. For the CDR3, the DNA is TGTGCCAGCAGCGGAGACCGGGGGGGTTTTTATGGCTACACCTTC. It specifies CASSGDRGGFYGYTF.

The V gene is TRBV2, the J gene TRBJ2-3; possible D gene TRBD2, 5 bases. The CDR3 covers 13 residues. Germline CDR1 reads SNHLY; CDR2 reads FYNNEI. Between the trimmed V and J ends, which lost 8 bases and 10 bases, there was a span of 19 bases. The CDR3 loop reads CASLEDPSGAQYF. Here the CDR3 DNA reads TGTGCCAGCCTTGAAGACCCTTCCGGGGCGCAGTATTTT. The full variable domain, in which reference TRBV2 and TRBJ2-3 provide the parts outside the CDR3, is EPEVTQTPSHQVTQMGQEVILRCVPISNHLYFYWYRQILGQKVEFLVSFYNNEISEKSEIFDDQFSVERPDGSNFTLKIRSTKLEDSAMYFCASLEDPSGAQYFGPGTRLTVL.

This clone has just one count. The chain couples TRBV29-1 to TRBJ1-4, with 9 bases that match TRBD1. After removal of 0 bases from V and 8 bases from J, the junction contained 10 bases not matched to a gene. Germline CDR1 is SQVTM and CDR2 is ANQGSEA. The CDR3 totals 16 residues. The CDR3 DNA reads TGCAGCGTTGAAGACTCCTCGGGACAGGGTCACGAAAAACTGTTTTTT. Translating it yields CSVEDSSGQGHEKLFF.

The chain employs TRBV7-9 and TRBJ1-3; tentative D call: TRBD1 (6 bases). Germline-derived CDR1 and CDR2 are SEHNR and FQNEAQ (reference sequence). The CDR3 contains 15 residues. V gave up 5 bases and J gave up 2 bases, with 13 bases separating them. As DNA, the CDR3 is TGTGCCAGCAGCCCCCGGCGGGACACTGGAAACACCATATATTTT. Protein: CASSPRRDTGNTIYF.

This chain joins TRBV5-1 and TRBJ2-1; the D is unclear. Germline assignment: CDR1 SGHRS and CDR2 YFSETQ. V shed 3 bases and J shed 5 bases, with 15 bases lying between them. The length of the CDR3 is 15 residues. The CDR3: CASSSGVAGHNEQFF. The CDR3, as DNA: TGCGCCAGCAGCTCCGGTGTAGCCGGACACAATGAGCAGTTCTTC.

The chain carries TRBV6-1 and TRBJ2-1, with TRBD1 identical over 8 bases. The CDR3 contains 16 residues. Per germline, CDR1 MNHNS and CDR2 SASEGT. The trim removed 3 bases at V and 2 bases at J, leaving 6 bases unmatched. Here the CDR3 DNA reads TGTGCCAGCAGTGACACCCTACAGGGGGCCTACAATGAGCAGTTCTTC. As protein: CASSDTLQGAYNEQFF.

DNA of the CDR3: TGTGCCAGCAGGGGGGCGAAAAACGGACGGAACACTGAAGCTTTCTTT. Protein sequence: CASRGAKNGRNTEAFF. The chain links TRBV5-6 to TRBJ1-1, with a weak D call TRBD1 (6 bases). CDR1 is SGHDT, CDR2 YYEEEE, per germline. This CDR3 is built from 16 residues. Trimming removed 5 bases at V and 1 base at J, with 18 bases between.